This record looks at one T cell receptor beta chain sequence and its context. The antigen is not known. Quantitative 5'-RACE with molecular barcodes was used to make the TCR beta libraries. From the 5' RACE reads, TCRdb called clonotypes with MiXCR, one entry per CDR3 protein. The sample holds about 800,000 distinct CDR3 sequences; approximately 12% are singletons and the top ten take 0.51%. The data were obtained in a study of CD8 T cells in ankylosing spondylitis. Whole-study results and caveats: Some motif variants were previously reported in reactive arthritis synovial fluid and blood. Disease-associated clones were reportedly significantly overrepresented in matched ankylosing spondylitis synovial fluid. CD8+ disease-linked clones were present at relatively low frequencies in blood. In ankylosing spondylitis blood, a motif of roughly 8 highly homologous TCR beta variants appeared characteristic.

Trimming shortened V by 0 bases and J by 2 bases, and 10 bases separated the two germline ends. Looked up from germline, CDR1 is SGHTA and CDR2 is FQGNSA. The CDR3 length is 15 residues. This sequence joins TRBV7-2 and TRBJ2-5; D is unresolved. Sequences were obtained from blood, either unsorted or a sorted T cell fraction (not recorded which). The source of this sequence is a male donor with ankylosing spondylitis. The CDR3 DNA reads as TGTGCCAGCAGCTTAGCGCGAGACGGACAAGAGACCCAGTACTTC. It codes for CASSLARDGQETQYF.